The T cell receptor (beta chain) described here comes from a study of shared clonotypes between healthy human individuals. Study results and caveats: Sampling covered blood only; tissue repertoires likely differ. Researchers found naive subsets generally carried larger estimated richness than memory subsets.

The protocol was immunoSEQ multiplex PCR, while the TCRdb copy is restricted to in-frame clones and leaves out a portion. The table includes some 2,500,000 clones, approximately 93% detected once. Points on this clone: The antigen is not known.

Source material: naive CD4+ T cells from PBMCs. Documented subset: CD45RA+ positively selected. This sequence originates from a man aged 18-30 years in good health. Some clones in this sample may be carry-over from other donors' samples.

In DNA form, the CDR3 reads TGTGCCAGCACCATAAATGGAGGGGAGACCCAGTACTTC. Translated, it gives CASTINGGETQYF. V and J are TRBV6-1 and TRBJ2-5, with D possibly being TRBD2 (6 bases). CDR3 length equals 13 residues. V lost 7 bases, J lost 5 bases, and 14 bases lay in between. Germline loops: CDR1 MNHNS, CDR2 SASEGT.